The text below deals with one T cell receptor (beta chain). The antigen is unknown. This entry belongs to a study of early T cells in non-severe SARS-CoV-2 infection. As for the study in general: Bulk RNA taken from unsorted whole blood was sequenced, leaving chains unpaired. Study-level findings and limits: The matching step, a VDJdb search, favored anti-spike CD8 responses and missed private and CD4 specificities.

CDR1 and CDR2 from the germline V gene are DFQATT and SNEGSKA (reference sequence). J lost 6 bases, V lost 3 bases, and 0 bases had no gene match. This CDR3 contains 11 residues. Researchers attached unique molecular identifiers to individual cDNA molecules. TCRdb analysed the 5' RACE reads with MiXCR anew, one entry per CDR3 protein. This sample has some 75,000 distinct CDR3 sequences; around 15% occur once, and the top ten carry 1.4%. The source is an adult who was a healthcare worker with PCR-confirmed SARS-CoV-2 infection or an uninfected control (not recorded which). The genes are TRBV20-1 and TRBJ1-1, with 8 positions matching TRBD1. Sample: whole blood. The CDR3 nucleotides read TGCAGTGCTAGGGACAGGGCTGAAGCTTTCTTT. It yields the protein CSARDRAEAFF.